The 21 T cell receptor beta chains reported below all come from one sample, sequenced in a study of T cell responses to AZD1222 COVID-19 vaccine. Here immunoSEQ multiplex PCR was the method, and the copy in TCRdb shows in-frame clones only, minus some. This sample has 200,000 or so clones, with just over 85% found just once. Material: peripheral blood, obtained on day 0 of AZD1222 vaccination. The receptor source for this set is an adult in good health.

The chain couples TRBV30 to TRBJ2-7, with D tentatively TRBD1 or TRBD2 (5 bases each). The germline CDR1 and CDR2 sequences are GTSNPN and SVGIG (reference sequence). Trimming took 0 bases from V and 6 from J, leaving 15 bases between them. The length of the CDR3 is 14 residues. CDR3 nucleotides: TGTGCCTGGAGTGTGTCCACGGGGCTTCGCGAGCAGTACTTC. Protein: CAWSVSTGLREQYF.

The V call is TRBV2, the J call TRBJ2-5, with a tentative D call TRBD2 (6 bases). The CDR3 has 14 residues. Germline CDR1 reads SNHLY; CDR2 reads FYNNEI. The V end was cut by 3 bases, the J end by 5 bases, with 13 bases between. This chain's CDR3 is CASSDGTPRETQYF. The CDR3 region has the DNA TGTGCCAGCAGTGACGGGACTCCTAGGGAGACCCAGTACTTC.

The J gene is TRBJ2-5, the V gene TRBV27, with 14 bases identical to TRBD2. V trimming: 5 bases; J trimming: 5 bases; junction bases outside the gene matches: 16. CDR1 is MNHEY and CDR2 is SMNVEV in the germline V gene (reference sequence). The CDR3 is made up of 19 amino acids. The CDR3 coding sequence is TGTGCCAGCAGTACGCTGACTAGCGGGGGGGCCTTTAGGAGGGAGACCCAGTACTTC. Residues: CASSTLTSGGAFRRETQYF.

The J gene is TRBJ1-2, the V gene TRBV12-5, with TRBD1 as a possible D gene (5 bases). This CDR3 is 15 amino acids long. CDR1 LGHNT and CDR2 FRNRAP come from the germline V gene. Deletions cut 3 bases from V and 8 bases from J, with 19 bases between. The CDR3 region has the DNA TGTGCTAGTGGTTTCTGGGACGGCACGAGCGGCGGCTACACCTTC. Amino acid sequence: CASGFWDGTSGGYTF. Based on the CDR3 plus reference TRBV12-5 and TRBJ1-2, the full variable domain is DARVTQTPRHKVTEMGQEVTMRCQPILGHNTVFWYRQTMMQGLELLAYFRNRAPLDDSGMPKDRFSAEMPDATLATLKIQPSEPRDSAVYFCASGFWDGTSGGYTFGSGTRLTVV.

V and J are TRBV6-6 and TRBJ1-6, with TRBD1 matching over 9 bases. The germline gives CDR1 MNHNY, CDR2 SVGAGI (reference sequence). Trimming removed 0 bases from V and 13 bases from J; junction bases left unmatched: 4. The length of the CDR3 is 14 residues. This chain's CDR3 is CASSYSQGAFPLHF. Here the CDR3 DNA reads TGTGCCAGCAGTTACTCACAGGGGGCGTTTCCCCTCCACTTT.

This clone was counted once. The CDR3: CASSLTTSGSYEQYF. Written as DNA, the CDR3 is TGTGCCAGCAGCCTAACCACTAGCGGCAGCTACGAGCAGTACTTC. The chain uses TRBV11-3 and TRBJ2-7; TRBD2 agrees at 8 bases. The junction had 9 bases not matched to a gene; V was cut back by 5 bases and J by 3 bases. This CDR3 contains 15 residues. The germline V gene has CDR1 SGHNT and CDR2 YENEEA.

In nucleotides, the CDR3 is TGTGCCAGCAGTGAAGCCTACCGCACAGATACGCAGTATTTT. Translation gives CASSEAYRTDTQYF. The chain carries TRBV2 and TRBJ2-3, with unresolved D. Looked up from germline, CDR1 is SNHLY and CDR2 is FYNNEI. V dropped 0 bases and J dropped 1 base, with 5 bases sitting between them. CDR3 length: 14 residues.

J is TRBJ1-2 and V is TRBV7-3; TRBD1 aligns across 7 bases. With V trimmed by 5 bases and J by 1 base, 7 bases remained unmatched. This CDR3 has 15 residues. Germline lookup yields CDR1 SGHTA and CDR2 FQGTGA. CDR3 in DNA: TGTGCCAGCAGCCCGACAGGGAGAAGTAACTATGGCTACACCTTC. This sequence encodes CASSPTGRSNYGYTF.

This chain joins TRBV12-3 or TRBV12-4 and TRBJ2-2; no reliable D call. This CDR3 spans 9 amino acids. With 11 bases removed from V and 3 bases from J, the gap between germline ends came to 1 base. Written as DNA, the CDR3 is TGTGCCCACACCGGGGAGCTGTTTTTT. Amino acid sequence: CAHTGELFF.

V usage is TRBV9 and J usage is TRBJ1-3; D is ambiguous. Trimming removed 3 bases at V and 3 bases at J, with 10 bases between. CDR1 and CDR2 (germline): SGDLS, YYNGEE. CDR3 length: 14 amino acids. The CDR3 is CASSAAVIGNTIYF. The CDR3 DNA is TGTGCCAGCAGCGCAGCGGTCATTGGAAACACCATATATTTT. Together with reference TRBV9 and TRBJ1-3, the CDR3 gives the full variable domain: DSGVTQTPKHLITATGQRVTLRCSPRSGDLSVYWYQQSLDQGLQFLIQYYNGEERAKGNILERFSAQQFPDLHSELNLSSLELGDSALYFCASSAAVIGNTIYFGEGSWLTVV.

The chain joins TRBV5-6 to TRBJ1-4; 11 nucleotides match TRBD1. CDR1 SGHDT and CDR2 YYEEEE come from the germline V gene. With V trimmed by 4 bases and J by 8 bases, 7 bases remained unmatched. This CDR3 is 15 amino acids long. CDR3 region: CASSTTGTGGEKLFF. The CDR3 DNA reads as TGTGCCAGCAGCACAACCGGGACAGGGGGAGAAAAACTGTTTTTT.

This sequence joins TRBV11-3 and TRBJ1-1; maybe TRBD1 (5 bases). Germline V gives CDR1 SGHNT, CDR2 YENEEA. Between the trimmed V and J ends, which lost 4 bases and 3 bases, there was a span of 18 bases. CDR3 length: 16 residues. CDR3 region: CASSSATGGEDTEAFF. The CDR3 DNA is TGTGCCAGCAGCTCCGCTACCGGGGGGGAGGACACTGAAGCTTTCTTT. The full variable domain, its missing parts supplied by reference TRBV11-3 and TRBJ1-1, is EAGVVQSPRYKIIEKKQPVAFWCNPISGHNTLYWYLQNLGQGPELLIRYENEEAVDDSQLPKDRFSAERLKGVDSTLKIQPAELGDSAVYLCASSSATGGEDTEAFFGQGTRLTVV.

The rearrangement links TRBV10-2 to TRBJ1-5; D gene uncertain. The CDR3 contains 14 residues. The germline V and J ends were trimmed by 8 bases and 0 bases, with 11 bases remaining between them. In germline, CDR1 is WSHSY, CDR2 SAAADI. CDR3 bases: TGCGCCAGCGCTAGGACGGGTAGCAATCAGCCCCAGCATTTT. Translated: CASARTGSNQPQHF.

V is TRBV29-1 and J is TRBJ2-7, with D possibly TRBD1 on 6 matching bases. Trimming shortened V by 2 bases and J by 3 bases, and 14 bases separated the two germline ends. Germline V gene data show CDR1 as SQVTM and CDR2 as ANQGSEA. The CDR3 covers 14 residues. CDR3 sequence reads: CSVEKGQGSYEQYF. The CDR3 coding sequence is TGCAGCGTTGAAAAGGGGCAGGGGAGCTACGAGCAGTACTTC.

The sample holds a few counts of this clone. The rearrangement links TRBV30 to TRBJ2-6, with a tentative D call TRBD2 (7 bases). Germline V gene sequence: CDR1 GTSNPN, CDR2 SVGIG (reference sequence). Trimming pared 0 bases from V and 4 bases from J, leaving 16 bases between. The CDR3 runs to 17 residues. CDR3 coding DNA: TGTGCCTGGAGTGTTTCGGGGGGCAGATCCGGGGCCAACGTCCTGACTTTC. Its protein product is CAWSVSGGRSGANVLTF.

V usage is TRBV5-1 and J usage is TRBJ1-1; no reliable D call. There are 15 residues in the CDR3. Per the germline V gene, CDR1 is SGHRS and CDR2 is YFSETQ. V gave up 1 base and J gave up 0 bases, with 10 bases separating them. DNA of the CDR3: TGCGCCAGCAGCTTGACTCGCCAAATGAACACTGAAGCTTTCTTT. This sequence encodes CASSLTRQMNTEAFF.

This chain links TRBV5-4 with TRBJ2-3; D is unresolved. The CDR3 spans 13 residues. Trimming stripped 6 bases from V and 5 bases from J, with 13 bases between. Germline V gives CDR1 SGHNT, CDR2 YYREEE (reference sequence). The CDR3 sequence is CASKGGVGDTQYF. CDR3 nucleotide sequence: TGTGCCAGCAAAGGCGGAGTCGGAGATACGCAGTATTTT.

This clone was observed a handful of times. The CDR3 nucleotides read TGTGCCAGCAGCTTAGCCCCATTACAGGGCGGTGGGTCCAATGAAAAACTGTTTTTT. Its translation: CASSLAPLQGGGSNEKLFF. The chain carries TRBV11-2 and TRBJ1-4; D perhaps matches TRBD1 (6 bases). CDR1 and CDR2 (germline): SGHAT, FQNNGV. The V end lost 1 base, the J end lost 5 bases, and 23 bases lay between the germline ends. The CDR3 length is 19 residues.

The chain recombines TRBV5-4 with TRBJ1-2; D uncertain. The germline CDR1 and CDR2 sequences are SGHNT and YYREEE (reference sequence). There are 14 residues in the CDR3. V was shortened by 6 bases and J by 3 bases, with 15 bases between the two germline ends. As DNA, the CDR3 is TGTGCCAGCACCCTTGGTCCCGGTTACTATGGCTACACCTTC. It specifies CASTLGPGYYGYTF.

The chain employs TRBV3-1 (or the pseudogene TRBV3-2) and TRBJ1-1; the D is unclear. The germline V gene encodes CDR1 LGHDT and CDR2 YNNKEL (reference sequence). The V end lost 4 bases, the J end lost 3 bases, and 3 bases lay between the germline ends. The CDR3 loop spans 11 amino acids. The CDR3 DNA sequence: TGTGCCAGCAGCCGAGACACTGAAGCTTTCTTT. This codes for CASSRDTEAFF.

The gene calls are TRBV5-1 and TRBJ2-7; no firm D call. V was pared by 0 bases and J by 6 bases, with 10 bases between. CDR1 is SGHRS, CDR2 YFSETQ, per germline. The CDR3 contains 13 residues. CDR3 protein: CASSLVSSREQYF. The CDR3 bases are TGCGCCAGCAGCTTGGTAAGCAGCCGCGAGCAGTACTTC.